The clone carrying this TCR beta chain was counted at least ten times. This entry belongs to a study of human T cells and chemical hapten exposure. From the RACE reads, TCRdb called clonotypes with MiXCR, one entry per CDR3 protein. The table includes under 45,000 distinct CDR3 sequences, about a tenth detected once. Germline V gives CDR1 SNHLY, CDR2 FYNNEI. CDR3 length equals 13 residues. Trimming cost V 7 bases and J 1 base, with 10 bases left between them. Time point reported: pre-sensitization, week 0. Treatment in this sample: therapeutic diphenylcyclopropenone sensitization with weekly scalp DPC. Unfractionated whole blood was the source of the extracted total RNA.

This TCR came from a man over 45 with alopecia areata. Some clones in this sample may be carry-over from other donors' samples. The chain links TRBV2 to TRBJ1-1; D perhaps matches TRBD1 (6 bases). The starting material was whole blood, obtained in connection with sensitization to the hapten diphenylcyclopropenone (DPC). The CDR3 sequence: CASTQDRNTEAFF. Written as DNA, the CDR3 is TGTGCCAGCACTCAGGACAGGAACACTGAAGCTTTCTTT.